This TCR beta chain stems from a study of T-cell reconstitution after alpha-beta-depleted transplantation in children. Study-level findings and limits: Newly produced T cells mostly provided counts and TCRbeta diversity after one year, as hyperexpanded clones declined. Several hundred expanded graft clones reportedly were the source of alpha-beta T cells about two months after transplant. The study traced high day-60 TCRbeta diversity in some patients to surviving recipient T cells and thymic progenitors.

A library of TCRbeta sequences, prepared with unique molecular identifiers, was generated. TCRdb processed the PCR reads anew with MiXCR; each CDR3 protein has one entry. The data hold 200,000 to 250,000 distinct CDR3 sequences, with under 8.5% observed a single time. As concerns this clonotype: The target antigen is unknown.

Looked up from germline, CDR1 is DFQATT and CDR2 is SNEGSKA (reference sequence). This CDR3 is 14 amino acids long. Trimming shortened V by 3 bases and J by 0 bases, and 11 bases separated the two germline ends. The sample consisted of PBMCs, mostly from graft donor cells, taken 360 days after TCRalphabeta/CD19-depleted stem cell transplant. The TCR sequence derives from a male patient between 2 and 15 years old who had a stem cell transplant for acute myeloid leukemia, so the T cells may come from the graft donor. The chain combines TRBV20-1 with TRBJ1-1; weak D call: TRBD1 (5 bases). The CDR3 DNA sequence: TGCAGTGCTAGCGGGGGAAGCATGAACACTGAAGCTTTCTTT. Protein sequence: CSASGGSMNTEAFF.